This T cell receptor beta chain was sequenced in a study of graft-versus-host responses after intestinal transplantation. Turning to the study itself: Grafts were multivisceral, liver-intestinal, or isolated intestinal. Every transplant recipient was induced with anti-thymocyte globulin, then maintained on tacrolimus and steroids for two to three years. The study, taken as a whole, reports: Peak levels of circulating GvH clones tracked with early post-transplant HvG declines. Analysis identified GvH clones in recipient marrow, with some appearing first in ileum or blood.

The data were produced by immunoSEQ multiplex PCR, yet TCRdb's version contains in-frame clones alone and is incomplete. This sample has 95,000 or so clones, with 90% found just once. A remark on this clone: Its antigen is not identified.

The CDR3 is 12 residues long. From germline, CDR1 is MNHNY and CDR2 SVGAGI (reference sequence). The chain couples TRBV6-6 to TRBJ2-5; 7 bases fit TRBD1. The sample in question was PBMCs, obtained around 68 weeks after intestinal transplant. This clonotype originated in a human patient who received an intestinal transplant, so some T cells may come from the graft donor. The CDR3 sequence: CTTRQGRETQYF. The CDR3 bases are TGTACCACTCGACAGGGTCGCGAGACCCAGTACTTC.